This is a list of T cell receptor beta chains from one sample in a study of neoadjuvant anti-PD-1 for oral cavity cancer. Assay used: immunoSEQ multiplex PCR; TCRdb lists only in-frame clones, some missing. The table has roughly 5,800 clones, roughly 53% seen once; the top ten hold roughly 7.1%. This material consisted of tumor tissue, taken after nivolumab (anti-PD-1) treatment. These receptors were obtained from a person between 35 and 79 years old with oral cavity squamous cell carcinoma. Both conserved end residues are part of each CDR3. D genes are given only for firm matches. Some rows have no size entry. The others give once, few or many, or a class for an expanded clone.

J	V	size	D	CDR3	DNA
TRBJ1-1	TRBV6-1	NA	NA	CASSPRGQGTEAFF	TGTGCCAGCAGTCCCCGAGGGCAGGGGACTGAAGCTTTCTTT
TRBJ2-2	TRBV19	NA	NA	CASSRQGRTGELFF	TGTGCCAGTAGTAGGCAGGGGCGCACCGGGGAGCTGTTTTTT
TRBJ2-4	TRBV29-1	NA	NA	CSVEVSKDIQYF	TGCAGCGTTGAGGTCAGTAAGGACATTCAGTACTTC
TRBJ2-1	TRBV10-3	NA	NA	CAISDGGRSSYNEQFF	TGTGCCATCAGTGACGGCGGGCGCAGCTCCTACAATGAGCAGTTCTTC
TRBJ1-5	TRBV30	few	NA	CAWSVDSNQPQHF	TGTGCCTGGAGTGTAGACAGCAATCAGCCCCAGCATTTT
TRBJ2-7	TRBV6-6	few	NA	CASSYGQGNTYEQYF	TGTGCCAGCAGTTACGGGCAGGGTAACACCTACGAGCAGTACTTC
TRBJ2-1	TRBV7-7	NA	TRBD2	CASSLGISGDNEQFF	TGTGCCAGCAGCTTAGGTATTAGCGGGGACAATGAGCAGTTCTTC
TRBJ2-3	TRBV7-3	NA	NA	CASSFNGYRTDTQYF	TGTGCCAGCAGCTTTAATGGTTACCGTACAGATACGCAGTATTTT
TRBJ2-3	TRBV6-1	few	NA	CASRVTGGRTDTQYF	TGTGCCAGCAGAGTTACAGGAGGACGCACGGATACGCAGTATTTT
TRBJ2-1	TRBV5-6	NA	NA	CASSLWIPGPSYNEQFF	TGTGCCAGCAGCTTGTGGATCCCGGGACCTTCCTACAATGAGCAGTTCTTC
TRBJ2-2	TRBV19	NA	TRBD1	CASSSTGTFAGELFF	TGTGCCAGTAGTTCGACAGGGACGTTCGCCGGGGAGCTGTTTTTT
TRBJ2-3	TRBV6-1	NA	NA	CASNWGDTQYF	TGTGCCAGCAATTGGGGAGATACGCAGTATTTT
TRBJ1-1	TRBV4-1	NA	NA	CASSQREEGNTEAFF	TGCGCCAGCAGCCAAAGGGAGGAGGGTAACACTGAAGCTTTCTTT
TRBJ1-1	TRBV7-9	NA	NA	CASSLAGGEAFF	TGTGCCAGCAGCTTAGCGGGGGGTGAAGCTTTCTTT
TRBJ2-5	TRBV28	few	NA	CASSLTSPETQYF	TGTGCCAGCAGTTTGACTAGTCCCGAGACCCAGTACTTC
TRBJ2-2	TRBV7-9	NA	NA	CASSSGASVTGELFF	TGTGCCAGCAGCTCGGGAGCTAGCGTGACCGGGGAGCTGTTTTTT
TRBJ2-7	TRBV2	few	TRBD1	CASSKGQGTYEQYF	TGTGCCAGCAGTAAGGGACAGGGAACCTACGAGCAGTACTTC
TRBJ2-1	TRBV18	NA	NA	CASSPRTTPNEQFF	TGTGCCAGCTCACCACGGACTACCCCCAATGAGCAGTTCTTC
TRBJ1-1	TRBV14	NA	NA	CASSQKGPPGRRVGEAFF	TGTGCCAGCAGCCAGAAAGGGCCTCCGGGACGGCGGGTGGGTGAAGCTTTCTTT
TRBJ2-7	TRBV29-1	few	NA	CSATWRGAYEQYF	TGCAGCGCAACGTGGAGGGGGGCCTACGAGCAGTACTTC
TRBJ2-3	TRBV19	few	TRBD1	CASSARQGTQYF	TGTGCCAGTAGTGCCCGACAGGGTACGCAGTATTTT
TRBJ2-3	TRBV5-6	few	TRBD1	CASSAGTGSTDTQYF	TGTGCCAGCAGCGCCGGGACAGGTAGCACAGATACGCAGTATTTT
TRBJ2-7	TRBV10-3	NA	NA	CAISESQYEQYF	TGTGCCATCAGTGAGTCCCAATACGAGCAGTACTTC
TRBJ2-3	TRBV6-4	NA	NA	CASSRHLTGSIGTDTQYF	TGTGCCAGCAGCCGACACCTTACAGGGTCGATCGGGACAGATACGCAGTATTTT
TRBJ2-7	TRBV27	NA	NA	CASSPDLREQYF	TGTGCCAGCAGTCCGGACTTACGGGAGCAGTACTTC
TRBJ1-5	TRBV29-1	NA	NA	CSVQGGGNQPQHF	TGCAGCGTCCAAGGGGGGGGTAATCAGCCCCAGCATTTT
TRBJ1-1	TRBV5-1	NA	NA	CASSSRGRTNTEAFF	TGCGCCAGCAGCTCTCGGGGACGGACGAACACTGAAGCTTTCTTT
TRBJ1-1	TRBV7-9	few	NA	CASSRAEASTEAFF	TGTGCCAGCAGCCGAGCCGAGGCCAGCACTGAAGCTTTCTTT
TRBJ1-1	TRBV7-2	NA	NA	CASSTFRVAGTEAFF	TGTGCCAGCAGCACTTTCAGGGTAGCGGGCACTGAAGCTTTCTTT
TRBJ2-2	TRBV7-9	NA	NA	CAPLIWGGELFF	TGTGCCCCCCTCATCTGGGGCGGGGAGCTGTTTTTT
TRBJ2-3	TRBV6-1	few	NA	CASSGSTGGGTDTQYF	TGTGCCAGCAGTGGCTCGACTGGCGGGGGCACAGATACGCAGTATTTT
TRBJ1-3	TRBV9	NA	NA	CASSPQWSAGNTIYF	TGTGCCAGCAGCCCCCAGTGGTCAGCCGGAAACACCATATATTTT
TRBJ2-3	TRBV5-1	NA	NA	CASSSSPAFDTQYF	TGCGCCAGCAGCTCCTCCCCAGCCTTTGATACGCAGTATTTT
TRBJ2-1	TRBV30	large	NA	CAWSVAIASSSYNEQFF	TGTGCCTGGAGTGTAGCTATTGCCAGTAGCTCCTACAATGAGCAGTTCTTC
TRBJ1-1	TRBV6-1	NA	TRBD1	CASSPRTGEAFF	TGTGCCAGCAGTCCCCGGACAGGTGAAGCTTTCTTT
TRBJ1-2	TRBV4-2	NA	NA	CASSQGSAGLGYTF	TGTGCCAGCAGCCAAGGGTCGGCAGGACTTGGCTACACCTTC
TRBJ1-2	TRBV30	NA	NA	CAWSPGNYGYTF	TGTGCCTGGAGTCCAGGGAACTATGGCTACACCTTC
TRBJ1-3	TRBV19	NA	NA	CASRTTAAGNTIYF	TGTGCCAGTCGCACGACAGCCGCTGGAAACACCATATATTTT
TRBJ1-5	TRBV27	NA	TRBD1	CASSLGTGWNQPQHF	TGTGCCAGCAGTTTAGGGACAGGGTGGAATCAGCCCCAGCATTTT
TRBJ2-7	TRBV6-1	NA	NA	CASSEVSLGSYKQYF	TGTGCCAGCAGTGAAGTTAGTTTGGGTTCTTACAAGCAGTACTTC
TRBJ2-6	TRBV14	NA	NA	CASSQGWGPGANVLTF	TGTGCCAGCAGCCAGGGATGGGGCCCTGGGGCCAACGTCCTGACTTTC
TRBJ1-2	TRBV2	NA	NA	CASSGGSEGYGYTF	TGTGCCAGCAGTGGGGGTAGTGAGGGGTATGGCTACACCTTC
TRBJ1-4	TRBV19	once	NA	CASHRMATNEKLFF	TGTGCCAGTCACCGTATGGCAACTAATGAAAAACTGTTTTTT
TRBJ2-1	TRBV27	medium-sized	NA	CASSHRGGGEQFF	TGTGCCAGCAGCCACAGGGGGGGAGGTGAGCAGTTCTTC
TRBJ2-1	TRBV13	NA	TRBD2	CASSSGTGTSGSFGNEQFF	TGTGCCAGCAGCTCGGGGACAGGGACTAGCGGGTCGTTCGGGAATGAGCAGTTCTTC
TRBJ2-5	TRBV29-1	NA	TRBD2	CSVVASGRKETQYF	TGCAGCGTTGTTGCTAGCGGGAGGAAAGAGACCCAGTACTTC
TRBJ2-5	TRBV6-6	few	NA	CASTPPTVRETQYF	TGTGCCAGCACCCCTCCGACAGTCCGAGAGACCCAGTACTTC
TRBJ2-5	TRBV12-5	NA	TRBD2	CASGPHGLAGEEETQYF	TGTGCTAGTGGCCCTCACGGACTAGCGGGCGAAGAAGAGACCCAGTACTTC
TRBJ2-4	TRBV11-2	once	TRBD2	CASSLVDGGVAKNIQYF	TGTGCCAGCAGCTTAGTCGACGGGGGGGTAGCCAAAAACATTCAGTACTTC
TRBJ1-1	TRBV7-9	NA	TRBD1	CASSLSQGGTEAFF	TGTGCCAGCAGCTTAAGCCAGGGGGGGACTGAAGCTTTCTTT
TRBJ2-3	TRBV6-4	few	NA	CASSDLERLREDTQYF	TGTGCCAGCAGTGACCTAGAGCGGCTACGGGAAGATACGCAGTATTTT
TRBJ1-6	TRBV7-2	NA	TRBD1	CASSLSEGANSPLHF	TGTGCCAGCAGCTTATCAGAGGGGGCAAATTCACCCCTCCACTTT
TRBJ2-1	TRBV5-1	NA	NA	CASSLAGVVNEQFF	TGCGCCAGCAGCTTGGCCGGGGTAGTGAATGAGCAGTTCTTC
TRBJ2-2	TRBV13	NA	TRBD1	CASSPWTGGNTGELFF	TGTGCCAGCAGCCCTTGGACAGGGGGCAACACCGGGGAGCTGTTTTTT
TRBJ2-3	TRBV9	NA	NA	CASSVEGEGFSTDTQYF	TGTGCCAGCAGCGTAGAGGGGGAGGGTTTTAGCACAGATACGCAGTATTTT
TRBJ1-5	TRBV5-6	NA	NA	CASSLGRGVGPQHF	TGTGCCAGCAGCTTGGGACGGGGGGTAGGGCCCCAGCATTTT
TRBJ1-1	TRBV4-1	large	NA	CASSQDLAATADPNTEAFF	TGCGCCAGCAGCCAAGATTTGGCGGCTACGGCAGACCCGAACACTGAAGCTTTCTTT
TRBJ2-1	TRBV19	NA	NA	CASSSLGNEQFF	TGTGCCAGTAGTTCGCTCGGAAATGAGCAGTTCTTC
TRBJ1-4	TRBV7-3	NA	TRBD1	CASSATGGGNEKLFF	TGTGCCAGCAGCGCGACAGGGGGCGGGAATGAAAAACTGTTTTTT